The rows below give T cell receptor beta chains drawn from one sample of a study of identical twins. TCRdb processed the 5' RACE reads anew with MiXCR; each CDR3 protein has one entry. The sample has around 1.7 million distinct CDR3 sequences, about 30% seen once; the top ten hold around 0.25%. The sample was cord blood. The receptors shown here come from a newborn girl in good health. The CDR3 runs from the conserved cysteine through the conserved F or W. The D gene is left open where the match is weak. Clone size, where shown, is once, few, many, or a class for clones that have expanded.

CDR3 protein,CDR3 DNA,V gene,J gene,D gene,clone size
CARLPDGVDTTNEKLFF,TGTGCCAGATTACCGGACGGAGTTGATACAACTAATGAAAAACTGTTTTTT,TRBV6-4,TRBJ1-4,.,.
CASSVQTRGAVYEQYF,TGTGCCAGCAGCGTACAGACACGAGGGGCGGTCTACGAGCAGTACTTC,TRBV7-8,TRBJ2-7,.,few
CASSLSLESQYF,TGTGCCAGCAGCTTGAGTCTAGAATCCCAGTACTTC,TRBV5-4,TRBJ2-7,.,.
CASGAGGTEAFF,TGTGCTAGTGGCGCAGGGGGCACTGAAGCTTTCTTT,TRBV12-5,TRBJ1-1,TRBD1,few
CASSAPGQPTGGYTF,TGTGCCAGCAGCGCACCGGGACAGCCAACGGGTGGCTACACCTTC,TRBV4-2,TRBJ1-2,TRBD1,many
CASSRGGGRRTEAFF,TGTGCCAGCAGTAGGGGAGGGGGGCGGAGAACTGAAGCTTTCTTT,TRBV6-1,TRBJ1-1,.,once
CSAPRGQGGSYNSPLHF,TGCAGTGCTCCCCGTGGACAGGGTGGCTCCTATAATTCACCCCTCCACTTT,TRBV20-1,TRBJ1-6,TRBD1,few
CASSVPGLAVDFTDTQYF,TGTGCCAGCAGCGTTCCGGGACTAGCGGTGGATTTCACAGACACGCAGTATTTT,TRBV7-8,TRBJ2-3,TRBD2,.
CASSLNRAADTQYF,TGTGCCAGCAGCTTAAACAGGGCGGCAGATACGCAGTATTTT,TRBV11-3,TRBJ2-3,.,few
CSAPRTSAGEQYF,TGCAGTGCTCCACGGACTAGCGCAGGGGAGCAGTACTTC,TRBV20-1,TRBJ2-7,TRBD2,.
CSVEGQGKYEQYF,TGCAGCGTTGAAGGGCAGGGGAAATACGAGCAGTACTTC,TRBV29-1,TRBJ2-7,.,.
CASSQGLAGGQNYYEQYF,TGTGCCAGCAGCCAAGGACTAGCGGGGGGCCAAAACTACTACGAGCAGTACTTC,TRBV4-2,TRBJ2-7,TRBD2,few
CASSFSTNEQYF,TGTGCCAGCAGCTTTAGCACCAATGAGCAGTACTTC,TRBV5-5,TRBJ2-5,.,.
CASSLAPGASEAFF,TGTGCCAGCAGCTTAGCTCCAGGGGCCAGTGAAGCTTTCTTT,TRBV11-2,TRBJ1-1,.,few
CASRAGQGSGYTF,TGTGCCAGCAGGGCCGGACAGGGCAGCGGCTACACCTTC,TRBV6-1,TRBJ1-2,TRBD1,few
CASSSRKNEQYF,TGTGCCAGCAGCTCAAGGAAAAATGAGCAGTACTTC,TRBV13,TRBJ2-5,.,.
CASSLGISGSYEQYF,TGCGCCAGCAGCTTGGGTATTAGCGGGAGCTACGAGCAGTACTTC,TRBV5-1,TRBJ2-7,TRBD2,few
CSASLPSFETQYF,TGCAGTGCTTCCCTACCTAGCTTTGAGACCCAGTACTTC,TRBV20-1,TRBJ2-5,.,.
CASSQIAGVSYNEQFF,TGCGCCAGCAGCCAAATAGCGGGAGTCTCCTACAATGAGCAGTTCTTC,TRBV4-1,TRBJ2-1,TRBD2,.
CASSFRPISQLISYNSPLHF,TGTGCCAGCAGTTTCCGTCCGATTTCCCAGCTGATCTCCTATAATTCACCCCTCCACTTT,TRBV12-3/TRBV12-4,TRBJ1-6,.,.
CRYGQGTTEAFF,TGCAGATACGGACAGGGGACCACTGAAGCTTTCTTT,TRBV20-1,TRBJ1-1,TRBD1,few
CASSQARGAYEQYF,TGTGCCAGCAGCCAAGCCCGAGGAGCCTACGAGCAGTACTTC,TRBV4-2,TRBJ2-7,.,.
CSARGNGTVNQPQHF,TGCAGTGCTAGAGGTAACGGGACAGTTAATCAGCCCCAGCATTTT,TRBV20-1,TRBJ1-5,TRBD1,.
CASSLGQAFEAFF,TGTGCCAGCAGCTTAGGGCAGGCTTTTGAAGCTTTCTTT,TRBV7-2,TRBJ1-1,.,once
CASSWVRDRGEAFF,TGTGCCAGCAGCTGGGTCCGGGACAGGGGAGAAGCTTTCTTT,TRBV7-2,TRBJ1-1,TRBD1,.
CATMGQEGSPLHF,TGTGCCACCATGGGACAGGAAGGATCACCCCTCCACTTT,TRBV10-3,TRBJ1-6,TRBD1,few
CSARDNRINEKLFF,TGCAGTGCTAGAGATAACCGGATTAATGAAAAACTGTTTTTT,TRBV20-1,TRBJ1-4,.,.
CASSIAGGTQYF,TGTGCCAGCAGCATAGCGGGAGGTACGCAGTATTTT,TRBV7-2,TRBJ2-3,TRBD2,.
CSATANRPAYGYTF,TGCAGTGCTACCGCTAACAGGCCCGCCTATGGCTACACCTTC,TRBV20-1,TRBJ1-2,.,.
CASSRGQGDNEQFF,TGCGCCAGCAGCCGCGGACAGGGGGACAATGAGCAGTTCTTC,TRBV5-1,TRBJ2-1,TRBD1,few
CASSELGSGYTF,TGTGCCAGCAGTGAATTAGGGAGCGGCTACACCTTC,TRBV6-1,TRBJ1-2,.,few
CASSWTGPDTQYF,TGCGCCAGCAGCTGGACAGGGCCAGATACGCAGTATTTT,TRBV5-1,TRBJ2-3,TRBD1,many
CASSWTETQYF,TGTGCCAGCAGTTGGACAGAGACCCAGTACTTC,TRBV28,TRBJ2-5,.,.
CSVGTPRNEQFF,TGCAGCGTAGGGACCCCGAGGAATGAGCAGTTCTTC,TRBV29-1,TRBJ2-1,.,.
CASSYSGQGGDYGYTF,TGTGCCAGCAGTTACTCGGGACAGGGCGGCGACTATGGCTACACCTTC,TRBV6-5,TRBJ1-2,TRBD1,.
CASRLTGTGIPFGQFF,TGTGCCAGCAGATTAACCGGGACAGGGATCCCGTTCGGGCAGTTCTTC,TRBV5-8,TRBJ2-1,TRBD1,few
CASSLRDREDTQYF,TGTGCCAGCTCACTCCGGGACAGGGAAGATACGCAGTATTTT,TRBV18,TRBJ2-3,TRBD1,.
CSVVTWGTSGRQETQYF,TGCAGCGTTGTCACATGGGGGACTAGCGGGAGACAAGAGACCCAGTACTTC,TRBV29-1,TRBJ2-5,TRBD2,many
CASSLRLLNTGELFF,TGTGCCAGCAGCTTAAGACTCCTTAACACCGGGGAGCTGTTTTTT,TRBV13,TRBJ2-2,.,few
CSARGRLAGSTDTQYF,TGCAGTGCTAGAGGTAGACTAGCGGGGTCCACAGATACGCAGTATTTT,TRBV20-1,TRBJ2-3,TRBD2,few
CASSLGSASWKYF,TGTGCCAGCAGCTTAGGTTCCGCCTCGTGGAAGTACTTC,TRBV7-9,TRBJ2-5,.,few
CSARAGLAGELFF,TGCAGTGCTAGAGCAGGGTTGGCCGGGGAGCTGTTTTTT,TRBV20-1,TRBJ2-2,.,.
CASSKGDSYYEQYF,TGCGCCAGCAGTAAGGGAGACAGCTACTACGAGCAGTACTTC,TRBV10-1,TRBJ2-7,.,few
CSAGQGGNSNQPQHF,TGCAGTGCTGGACAGGGAGGAAATAGCAATCAGCCCCAGCATTTT,TRBV20-1,TRBJ1-5,TRBD1,.
CASPQRDRATYEQYF,TGCGCCAGCCCACAGAGAGACAGGGCCACCTACGAGCAGTACTTC,TRBV4-1,TRBJ2-7,TRBD1,.
CASSSGPANEQFF,TGCGCCAGCAGCTCGGGACCCGCGAATGAGCAGTTCTTC,TRBV5-1,TRBJ2-1,.,many